The TCR beta chain under discussion was sequenced for a study of CD4+ T cells in melanoma. This CDR3 is 13 amino acids long. Germline-derived CDR1 and CDR2 are SGHRS and YFSETQ. V dropped 6 bases and J dropped 2 bases, with 9 bases sitting between them. Only in-frame clones appear in the TCRdb table, and some are missing; sequencing was by immunoSEQ multiplex PCR. This sample has more than 110,000 clones, with 85% to 95% found just once. This chain uses TRBV5-1 with TRBJ2-1, with unresolved D. This sequence was found in a human donor with melanoma. CDR3 coding DNA: TGCGCCAGCACCGATAGGGCCTACAATGAGCAGTTCTTC. Translated, it gives CASTDRAYNEQFF.